The 10 T cell receptor beta chains listed next were all sequenced from one sample in a study of glioma-infiltrating T cells after dendritic cell vaccination. Method: immunoSEQ multiplex PCR; TCRdb's copy keeps in-frame clones and lacks some. The profile shows about 87,000 clones, around 86% of them singletons. Time point specified: after dendritic cell vaccination, including at tumor progression/relapse. The sample consisted of blood, taken after dendritic cell vaccination. These receptors all come from a human donor with glioblastoma.

The chain carries TRBV5-1 and TRBJ2-7; 14 nucleotides agree with TRBD2. Unmatched junction bases numbered 13, after V lost 4 bases and J lost 7 bases. This CDR3 contains 17 residues. CDR1 and CDR2 from the germline V gene are SGHRS and YFSETQ. The CDR3 sequence is CASSLGLAGGISREQYF. The DNA for the CDR3 is TGCGCCAGCAGCCTCGGACTAGCGGGGGGTATTTCTAGGGAGCAGTACTTC.

The V call is TRBV18, the J call TRBJ2-7; D gene ambiguous. The germline V and J ends were trimmed by 3 bases and 6 bases, with 15 bases remaining between them. The CDR3 totals 14 residues. Germline CDR1 reads KGHSH; CDR2 reads LQKENI. The CDR3 sequence: CASSPLTSGGEQYF. The CDR3 nucleotides are TGTGCCAGCTCACCCCTGACGTCTGGCGGCGAGCAGTACTTC.

V and J are TRBV2 and TRBJ2-2, with 12 bases matching TRBD2. The V gene end was trimmed by 8 bases and the J gene end by 8 bases; junction bases not matched to a gene: 6. This CDR3 spans 14 amino acids. Germline CDR1 reads SNHLY; CDR2 reads FYNNEI. CDR3 amino acids: CASFGLAGRGELFF. The CDR3 DNA follows: TGTGCCAGCTTCGGACTAGCGGGGAGAGGGGAGCTGTTTTTT.

This chain connects TRBV7-6 to TRBJ1-1; 9 bases align to TRBD1. The CDR3 contains 15 residues. V dropped 4 bases and J dropped 6; count of bases not matched to a gene: 9. The germline V gene has CDR1 SGHVS and CDR2 FNYEAQ. The CDR3 bases are TGTGCCAGCAGCTCCTGGACAGGGGAAACCCCTGAAGCTTTCTTT. It encodes CASSSWTGETPEAFF.

This clone was observed a handful of times. This rearrangement joins TRBV7-3 to TRBJ1-6, with D possibly matching TRBD1 (5 bases). The germline gives CDR1 SGHTA, CDR2 FQGTGA. CDR3 length: 9 residues. The CDR3, as DNA: TGTGCTAGGGGATCACCCCTCCACTTT. Protein: CARGSPLHF.

J is TRBJ1-2 and V is TRBV5-4; 9 nucleotides align to TRBD1. This CDR3 has 14 amino acids. V trimming: 0 bases; J trimming: 8 bases; junction bases outside the gene matches: 5. Germline V gene lookup returns CDR1 SGHNT and CDR2 YYREEE (reference sequence). The CDR3 loop reads CASSLVGQGSGYTF. CDR3 sequence (DNA): TGTGCCAGCAGCTTGGTGGGACAGGGAAGCGGCTACACCTTC.

This chain connects TRBV6-1 to TRBJ2-1, with 11 bases matching TRBD2. The length of the CDR3 is 15 residues. V was pared by 7 bases and J by 1 base, with 3 bases of the junction left unmatched. Germline-derived CDR1 and CDR2 are MNHNS and SASEGT. Here the CDR3 reads CASMPSGGSYNEQFF. In DNA form, the CDR3 reads TGTGCCAGCATGCCTAGCGGGGGGTCCTACAATGAGCAGTTCTTC.

This clone was counted a few times. The chain has TRBV10-3 and TRBJ1-5; TRBD1 is a possible D gene (5 bases). V shed 4 bases and J shed 2 bases, with 12 bases lying between them. The CDR3 has 15 amino acids. Germline loops: CDR1 ENHRY, CDR2 SYGVKD. The CDR3 spells CAISGGKGGNQPQHF. The CDR3 bases are TGTGCCATCAGTGGGGGAAAAGGGGGCAATCAGCCCCAGCATTTT.

This chain links TRBV4-2 with TRBJ2-7; a possible D gene is TRBD2 (7 bases). V dropped 0 bases and J dropped 0 bases, with 18 bases sitting between them. The CDR3 totals 18 residues. Germline V lookup: CDR1 LGHNA, CDR2 YNFKEQ. DNA for the CDR3: TGTGCCAGCAGCCAAGAATATGTTGGGGGGGGCAACTCCTACGAGCAGTACTTC. Protein sequence: CASSQEYVGGGNSYEQYF.

The rearrangement links TRBV2 to TRBJ2-1; D perhaps matches TRBD1 (6 bases). The CDR3 spans 14 residues. In germline, CDR1 is SNHLY, CDR2 FYNNEI. Between the trimmed V and J ends, which lost 5 bases and 6 bases, there was a span of 14 bases. Here the CDR3 reads CASSTGFRSNEQFF. In DNA form, the CDR3 reads TGTGCCAGCAGTACAGGGTTTCGTTCCAATGAGCAGTTCTTC.